This TCR beta chain was captured in a study of blood T cell repertoires in COVID-19. Study details: Sample material is recorded as cDNA or gDNA derived from T cells, B-cell-depleted T cells, or PBMCs.

Repertoires were generated with immunoSEQ multiplex PCR, while TCRdb's copy carries only in-frame clones and drops some. The table records 300,000 or so clones, 70% to 90% of them present only once. The sample was peripheral blood. The sequence was collected from a woman aged 25 to 45 who had recovered from COVID-19.

The CDR3 protein is CATSREIAGGPPDTQYF. CDR3 nucleotides: TGTGCCACCAGCAGAGAAATAGCGGGGGGGCCCCCAGATACGCAGTATTTT. This chain uses TRBV15 with TRBJ2-3; 11 bases match TRBD2. V dropped 0 bases and J dropped 4; count of bases not matched to a gene: 6. Per germline, CDR1 LNHNV and CDR2 YYDKDF (reference sequence). There are 17 residues in the CDR3. The full variable domain, its missing parts supplied by reference TRBV15 and TRBJ2-3, is DAMVIQNPRYQVTQFGKPVTLSCSQTLNHNVMYWYQQKSSQAPKLLFHYYDKDFNNEADTPDNFQSRRPNTSFCFLDIRSPGLGDTAMYLCATSREIAGGPPDTQYFGPGTRLTVL.